This T cell receptor beta chain was obtained from a study of long-term antiretroviral therapy in people with HIV. This CDR3 has 15 amino acids. Per the germline V gene, CDR1 is MDHEN and CDR2 is SYDVKM. Trimming took 1 base from V and 2 from J, leaving 11 bases between them. Study findings and constraints: Narrower CDR3 length ranges marked HIV repertoires relative to controls. All blood samples came from the years 2004 to 2017, possibly under older ART regimens.

This was the immunoSEQ v3.0 assay at survey level. This table comes from immunoSEQ multiplex PCR, and its TCRdb copy is limited to in-frame clones, with some not included. The table has about 14,000 clones, 82% seen once. To note about this clone: No antigen is known for it.

V and J are TRBV28 and TRBJ1-2; no firm D call. The specimen comprised unsorted PBMCs, sampled 1.8 years before starting antiretroviral therapy. The sequence derives from a middle-aged woman with HIV. In nucleotides, the CDR3 is TGTGCCAGCAGTTTATCGGCGGGCCTAAACTATGGCTACACCTTC. Amino acid sequence: CASSLSAGLNYGYTF.